The 26 T cell receptor beta chains below all came from one sample that was sequenced in a study of blood T cells in healthy people across ages. A second PCR of about 7 to 12 cycles used a sample-barcoded 5' primer and a J-beta primer mix. Each CDR3 protein is one row after TCRdb ran MiXCR on the 5' RACE reads. The sample has over a million distinct CDR3 sequences; 42% are singletons. The source material was blood. Receptor source: a woman in her late teens or twenties in good health.

The chain employs TRBV19 and TRBJ2-1, with D tentatively TRBD1 or TRBD2 (5 bases each). The J call is uncertain, as TRBJ2-7 better fits the DNA end. Germline V gene sequence: CDR1 LNHDA, CDR2 SQIVND (reference sequence). This CDR3 has 14 amino acids. The CDR3 region is CASSLQDSYNEQYF. CDR3 bases: TGTGCCAGTAGCCTACAGGACTCCTACAATGAGCAGTACTTC.

The J gene is TRBJ2-5, the V gene TRBV9; unclear D gene. Per the germline V gene, CDR1 is SGDLS and CDR2 is YYNGEE. Trimming took 3 bases from V and 8 from J, leaving 11 bases between them. This CDR3 contains 12 residues. CDR3 in DNA: TGTGCCAGCAGCGGCGAGGCTGGCACCCAGTACTTC. It translates to CASSGEAGTQYF.

This chain joins TRBV6-5 and TRBJ2-3; D ambiguous. Looked up from germline, CDR1 is MNHEY and CDR2 is SVGAGI. The CDR3 extends over 17 amino acids. V lost 3 bases, J lost 6 bases, and 22 bases lay in between. Written as DNA, the CDR3 is TGTGCCAGCAGTTATCGTGGCATTGACGAGTCATCTGATACGCAGTATTTT. It encodes CASSYRGIDESSDTQYF.

This clonotype has just a few counts. The genes are TRBV6-6 and TRBJ2-7, with D perhaps given as TRBD1 or TRBD2 (5 bases each). The length of the CDR3 is 15 residues. Trimming shortened V by 7 bases and J by 5 bases, and 21 bases separated the two germline ends. Germline V CDR1 and CDR2: MNHNY, SVGAGI (reference sequence). The CDR3 DNA sequence: TGTGCCAGCACCCCCGGCCACGCGTTGGGGGACGAGCAGTACTTC. This translates into CASTPGHALGDEQYF.

Ten or more counts support this clonotype. The genes are TRBV6-5 and TRBJ2-6; D call uncertain. V lost 0 bases, J lost 0 bases, and 3 bases lay in between. The CDR3 covers 15 residues. Germline V gene lookup returns CDR1 MNHEY and CDR2 SVGAGI. CDR3 sequence reads: CASSYSVSGANVLTF. The CDR3 DNA is TGTGCCAGCAGTTACTCCGTCTCTGGGGCCAACGTCCTGACTTTC.

The chain couples TRBV18 to TRBJ2-5, with TRBD1 identical over 9 bases. This CDR3 has 16 residues. Germline lookup yields CDR1 KGHSH and CDR2 LQKENI. Trimming cost V 4 bases and J 0 bases; bases outside gene matches: 6. The CDR3 region is CASSLGDRANQETQYF. The CDR3 bases are TGTGCCAGCTCACTTGGGGACAGGGCGAACCAAGAGACCCAGTACTTC.

This clonotype was observed a handful of times. The J gene is TRBJ2-5, the V gene TRBV28; D is ambiguous. Germline-derived CDR1 and CDR2 are MDHEN and SYDVKM. Trimming left V 5 bases short and J 4 bases short, with 5 bases between. CDR3 size: 11 residues. The CDR3, as DNA: TGTGCCAGCAGTAGGGTAGAGACCCAGTACTTC. Translating it yields CASSRVETQYF. Full variable domain (missing parts from reference TRBV28 and TRBJ2-5): DVKVTQSSRYLVKRTGEKVFLECVQDMDHENMFWYRQDPGLGLRLIYFSYDVKMKEKGDIPEGYSVSREKKERFSLILESASTNQTSMYLCASSRVETQYFGPGTRLLVL.

V usage is TRBV20-1 and J usage is TRBJ2-1; 10 bases map to TRBD1. Losses at the gene ends were 4 bases for V and 7 bases for J; bases not matched to a gene: 13. The germline CDR1 and CDR2 sequences are DFQATT and SNEGSKA (reference sequence). The CDR3 runs 16 residues. The CDR3 region is CSATRDRGAVGNEQFF. CDR3 in DNA: TGCAGTGCTACAAGGGACAGGGGCGCCGTTGGGAATGAGCAGTTCTTC.

V usage is TRBV7-2 and J usage is TRBJ2-7, with 7 bases lining up with TRBD1. Germline trimming cut 4 bases from V and 2 bases from J; bases unmatched to any gene: 5. CDR1 SGHTA and CDR2 FQGNSA come from the germline V gene. The CDR3 spans 14 residues. In nucleotides, the CDR3 is TGTGCCAGCAGCTATATGGGGACAGCCTACGAGCAGTACTTC. This sequence encodes CASSYMGTAYEQYF.

The rearrangement uses TRBV20-1 and TRBJ1-2; 9 nucleotides agree with TRBD1. CDR3 length: 16 residues. V gave up 0 bases and J gave up 6 bases; unmatched junction bases: 11. CDR1 and CDR2 from the germline V gene are DFQATT and SNEGSKA (reference sequence). CDR3 DNA sequence: TGCAGTGCTAGAGATGGGTTAAGGACAGGGGTTGATGGCTACACCTTC. Encoded protein: CSARDGLRTGVDGYTF.

This chain uses TRBV20-1 with TRBJ2-7; 12 positions agree with TRBD2. Germline values: CDR1 DFQATT, CDR2 SNEGSKA (reference sequence). V gave up 2 bases and J gave up 7 bases; unmatched junction bases: 3. The CDR3 has 13 residues. DNA of the CDR3: TGCAGTGCTAGACTAGCGGGAGGGGGGGAGCAGTACTTC. This codes for CSARLAGGGEQYF.

Only a few counts were recorded for this clonotype. J is TRBJ2-7 and V is TRBV4-1; the match to TRBD2 covers 13 bases. CDR1 and CDR2 (germline): MGHRA, YSYEKL. V lost 3 bases to trimming and J lost 4 bases; unmatched junction nucleotides: 18. The CDR3 contains 20 residues. CDR3 bases: TGCGCCAGCAGCCAGGCAAGAAAGGGACTAGCGGGAAGAAACGAGTACGAGCAGTACTTC. Its protein product is CASSQARKGLAGRNEYEQYF.

This clonotype has only a few counts. This chain links TRBV10-2 with TRBJ1-4; D might be TRBD1 (6 bases). V shed 10 bases and J shed 3 bases, with 18 bases lying between them. The CDR3 sequence is 15 residues long. Germline CDR1 and CDR2: WSHSY and SAAADI. In DNA, the CDR3 is TGCGCCACCCAACCCCCAGGGGACGCTAATGAAAAACTGTTTTTT. It is translated as CATQPPGDANEKLFF.

The chain carries TRBV6-1 and TRBJ2-1; D gene uncertain. CDR3 length: 16 amino acids. The V and J ends lost 5 bases and 1 base respectively, with 15 bases between them. Germline V gene lookup returns CDR1 MNHNS and CDR2 SASEGT. CDR3 protein: CASSQTAHGSYNEQFF. The CDR3, as DNA: TGTGCCAGCAGTCAAACAGCGCACGGATCCTACAATGAGCAGTTCTTC.

This clonotype was detected only a few times. V and J are TRBV25-1 and TRBJ2-5; 7 bases align to TRBD2. Germline CDR1 reads MGHDK; CDR2 reads SYGVNS. Trimming took 9 bases from V and 5 from J; bases not matched to a gene: 12. The CDR3 contains 14 residues. The CDR3 coding sequence is TGTGCCAGTGAAACTGGCGGGAGCGGGGAGACCCAGTACTTC. It translates to CASETGGSGETQYF.

This chain links TRBV27 with TRBJ1-2, with unresolved D. The V end was cut by 6 bases, the J end by 1 base, with 12 bases between. Germline V gene data show CDR1 as MNHEY and CDR2 as SMNVEV (reference sequence). CDR3 length: 14 amino acids. The CDR3 spells CASRDSSGNYGYTF. The CDR3, as DNA: TGTGCCAGCAGAGATAGTAGCGGTAACTATGGCTACACCTTC.

The rearrangement uses TRBV27 and TRBJ1-2, with D maybe TRBD1 (5 bases). The V and J ends lost 6 bases and 3 bases respectively, with 11 bases between them. This CDR3 contains 13 residues. Germline-derived CDR1 and CDR2 are MNHEY and SMNVEV (reference sequence). Here the CDR3 reads CASRTTGHYGYTF. In nucleotides, the CDR3 is TGTGCCAGCAGGACCACGGGGCACTATGGCTACACCTTC.

This clonotype was counted only a few times. The chain links TRBV7-2 to TRBJ2-1; D is undetermined. Trimming took 3 bases from V and 12 from J, leaving 12 bases between them. Germline V lookup: CDR1 SGHTA, CDR2 FQGNSA. The CDR3 consists of 12 residues. The CDR3 region is CASSFNSISQFF. In DNA form, the CDR3 reads TGTGCCAGCAGCTTTAACTCGATTTCGCAGTTCTTC.

This clonotype appeared a few times. This chain joins TRBV11-2 and TRBJ2-7, with 7 nucleotides matching TRBD1. The ends lost 2 bases at V and 4 bases at J; junction bases unmatched: 5. The CDR3 is made up of 14 amino acids. Per germline, CDR1 SGHAT and CDR2 FQNNGV. CDR3 sequence (DNA): TGTGCCAGCAGCTTAACACAGGGGAAGTACGAGCAGTACTTC. Its translation: CASSLTQGKYEQYF.

The sample holds many counts of this clonotype. This chain links TRBV6-5 with TRBJ2-7; the match to TRBD2 covers 10 bases. This CDR3 region has 14 residues. Per the germline V gene, CDR1 is MNHEY and CDR2 is SVGAGI. The V segment lost 9 bases and the J segment 2 bases; nucleotides outside the gene matches: 7. In nucleotides, the CDR3 is TGTGCCAGTAGTAGAACTAGCGGGACCTACGAGCAGTACTTC. Protein sequence: CASSRTSGTYEQYF.

This clonotype has just a few counts. The chain has TRBV28 and TRBJ2-4; 7 nucleotides align to TRBD2. V lost 5 bases and J lost 6; bases outside the gene matches: 1. CDR1 MDHEN and CDR2 SYDVKM come from the germline V gene. This CDR3 region has 12 residues. The CDR3 DNA is TGTGCCAGCAGTAGCGGGGTAAACATTCAGTACTTC. This sequence encodes CASSSGVNIQYF. The whole variable domain, remainder taken from reference TRBV28 and TRBJ2-4, is DVKVTQSSRYLVKRTGEKVFLECVQDMDHENMFWYRQDPGLGLRLIYFSYDVKMKEKGDIPEGYSVSREKKERFSLILESASTNQTSMYLCASSSGVNIQYFGAGTRLSVL.

This clonotype was seen only a few times. J is TRBJ1-1 and V is TRBV6-1; TRBD1 aligns across 11 bases. The ends lost 6 bases at V and 5 bases at J; junction bases unmatched: 5. Germline V gives CDR1 MNHNS, CDR2 SASEGT. The CDR3 sequence is 14 residues long. Written as DNA, the CDR3 is TGTGCCAGCAGCGGACAGGGGGCATTTACTGAAGCTTTCTTT. Its protein is CASSGQGAFTEAFF.

The chain has TRBV6-5 and TRBJ2-1; D gene unclear. Looked up from germline, CDR1 is MNHEY and CDR2 is SVGAGI. V was trimmed by 6 bases and J by 7 bases, leaving 13 bases between them. The CDR3 is 13 residues long. CDR3 in amino acids: CASSRTHANEQFF. The CDR3 DNA reads as TGTGCCAGCAGCCGAACCCACGCTAATGAGCAGTTCTTC.

V and J are TRBV6-1 and TRBJ1-2; D remains unclear. This CDR3 region has 14 residues. Germline V gene lookup returns CDR1 MNHNS and CDR2 SASEGT. Trimming removed 7 bases at V and 5 bases at J, with 17 bases between. This CDR3 is CASIRPGMEYGYTF. The DNA of the CDR3 is TGTGCCAGCATTCGGCCGGGAATGGAGTATGGCTACACCTTC.

The J gene is TRBJ1-2, the V gene TRBV6-5; no clear D gene. The CDR3 loop spans 14 amino acids. V shed 0 bases and J shed 0 bases, with 5 bases lying between them. Looked up from germline, CDR1 is MNHEY and CDR2 is SVGAGI. The chain's CDR3 is CASSYSSANYGYTF. CDR3 bases: TGTGCCAGCAGTTACTCCTCAGCTAACTATGGCTACACCTTC.

This clonotype turned up a few times. The chain is built from TRBV28 and TRBJ1-2; tentatively, D is TRBD1 (5 bases). Germline V gene sequence: CDR1 MDHEN, CDR2 SYDVKM. The CDR3 is 13 residues long. The ends were cut back, 10 bases at V and 5 bases at J, with 17 bases in the middle. CDR3 region: CAIRTHDLYGYTF. The DNA for the CDR3 is TGTGCCATTAGGACACACGACTTATATGGCTACACCTTC.